Reported below is one TCR beta chain. Its antigen is as yet unknown. Each donor was healthy, and each was a bone marrow donor. The data belong to a study of cytomegalovirus exposure and HLA in healthy donors. Findings of the study overall: Prediction of most subjects' HLA-A and HLA-B alleles by TCR beta sequences was reportedly accurate. For presence/absence analyses, sequencing depth was assumed to be roughly uniform across donors. The likely origin of a cluster of highly shared sequence variants was a sequencing artifact.

CDR3 length: 15 residues. V shed 0 bases and J shed 1 base, with 10 bases lying between them. Germline lookup yields CDR1 SGHRS and CDR2 YFSETQ. Both 60 Vbeta primers and 13 Jbeta primers went into the PCR. Data came from immunoSEQ multiplex PCR; TCRdb stores just in-frame clones and leaves some out. Among more than 150,000 clones listed, 75% to 90% were seen once. The V call is TRBV5-1, the J call TRBJ2-5, with D possibly being TRBD2 (6 bases). The origin of this receptor is a man between 18 and 35 years old in good health and CMV-seropositive. Sequencing was performed on PBMCs. Here the CDR3 reads CASSLAVSGQETQYF. In nucleotides, the CDR3 is TGCGCCAGCAGCTTGGCGGTTAGCGGCCAAGAGACCCAGTACTTC.